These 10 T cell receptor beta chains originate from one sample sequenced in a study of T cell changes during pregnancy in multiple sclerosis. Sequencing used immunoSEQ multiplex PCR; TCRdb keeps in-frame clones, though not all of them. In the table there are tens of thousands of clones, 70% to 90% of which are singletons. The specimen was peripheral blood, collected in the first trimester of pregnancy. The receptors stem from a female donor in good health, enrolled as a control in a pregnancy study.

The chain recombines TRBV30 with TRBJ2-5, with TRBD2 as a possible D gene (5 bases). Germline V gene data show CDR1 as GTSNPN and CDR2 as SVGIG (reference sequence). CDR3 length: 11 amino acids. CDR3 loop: CASGLQETQYF. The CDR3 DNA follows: TGTGCTTCAGGACTTCAAGAGACCCAGTACTTC.

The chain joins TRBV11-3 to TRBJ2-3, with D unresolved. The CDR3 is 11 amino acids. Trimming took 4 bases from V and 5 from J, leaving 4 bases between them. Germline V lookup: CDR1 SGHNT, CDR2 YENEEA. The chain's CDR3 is CASSYRDTQYF. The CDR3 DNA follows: TGTGCCAGCAGCTACAGAGATACGCAGTATTTT.

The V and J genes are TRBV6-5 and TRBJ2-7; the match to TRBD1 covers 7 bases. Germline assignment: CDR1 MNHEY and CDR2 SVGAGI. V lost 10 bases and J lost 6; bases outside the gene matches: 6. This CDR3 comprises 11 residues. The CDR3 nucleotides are TGTGCCACTCATAAGGGGGCCGAGCAGTACTTC. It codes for CATHKGAEQYF.

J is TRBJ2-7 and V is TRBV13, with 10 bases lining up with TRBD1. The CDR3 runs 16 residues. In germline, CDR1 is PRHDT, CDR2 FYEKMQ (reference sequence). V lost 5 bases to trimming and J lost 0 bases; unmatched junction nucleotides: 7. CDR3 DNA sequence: TGTGCCAGCAGCCCGCGGGGACAGGGGACCTCCTACGAGCAGTACTTC. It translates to CASSPRGQGTSYEQYF.

Written as DNA, the CDR3 is TGTGCCAGCAGCGCCAGGGGTCCCCGCTCTGGGGCCAACGTCCTGACTTTC. This gives the protein CASSARGPRSGANVLTF. The rearrangement joins TRBV9 to TRBJ2-6, with D possibly TRBD1 on 6 matching bases. The germline V gene has CDR1 SGDLS and CDR2 YYNGEE. The CDR3 loop spans 17 amino acids. The ends were cut back, 3 bases at V and 0 bases at J, with 13 bases in the middle.

The CDR3 reads CAAQRGEIQFF. The CDR3 DNA follows: TGTGCCGCGCAGCGGGGTGAGATTCAGTTCTTC. The rearrangement joins TRBV30 to TRBJ2-1, with 7 bases fitting TRBD2. The germline V gene encodes CDR1 GTSNPN and CDR2 SVGIG (reference sequence). J lost 13 bases, V lost 8 bases, and 11 bases had no gene match. CDR3 length: 11 residues. Based on the CDR3 plus reference TRBV30 and TRBJ2-1, the full variable domain is SQTIHQWPATLVQPVGSPLSLECTVEGTSNPNLYWYRQAAGRGLQLLFYSVGIGQISSEVPQNLSASRPQDRQFILSSKKLLLSDSGFYLCAAQRGEIQFFGPGTRLTVL.

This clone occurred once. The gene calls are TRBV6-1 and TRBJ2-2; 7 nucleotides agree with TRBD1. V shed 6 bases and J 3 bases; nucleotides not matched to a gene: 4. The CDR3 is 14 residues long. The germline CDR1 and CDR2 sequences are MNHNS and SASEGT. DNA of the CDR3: TGTGCCAGCAGGAGACAGGGTGACACCGGGGAGCTGTTTTTT. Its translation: CASRRQGDTGELFF.

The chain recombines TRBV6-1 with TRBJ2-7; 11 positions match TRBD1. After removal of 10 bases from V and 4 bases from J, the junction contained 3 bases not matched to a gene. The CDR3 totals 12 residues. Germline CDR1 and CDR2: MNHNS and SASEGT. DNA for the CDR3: TGTGCCACCGGGACAGGGGGGTACGAGCAGTACTTC. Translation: CATGTGGYEQYF.

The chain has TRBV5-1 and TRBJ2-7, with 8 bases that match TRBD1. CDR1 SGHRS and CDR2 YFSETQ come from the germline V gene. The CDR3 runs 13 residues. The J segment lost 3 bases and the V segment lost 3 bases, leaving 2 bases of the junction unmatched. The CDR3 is CASSSQGDYEQYF. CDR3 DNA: TGCGCCAGCAGCTCACAGGGGGACTACGAGCAGTACTTC.

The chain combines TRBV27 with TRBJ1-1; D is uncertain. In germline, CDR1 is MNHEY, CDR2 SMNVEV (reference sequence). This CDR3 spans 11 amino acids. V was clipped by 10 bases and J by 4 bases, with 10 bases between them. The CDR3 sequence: CAIGRGTEAFF. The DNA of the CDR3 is TGTGCCATCGGTCGGGGCACTGAAGCTTTCTTT.